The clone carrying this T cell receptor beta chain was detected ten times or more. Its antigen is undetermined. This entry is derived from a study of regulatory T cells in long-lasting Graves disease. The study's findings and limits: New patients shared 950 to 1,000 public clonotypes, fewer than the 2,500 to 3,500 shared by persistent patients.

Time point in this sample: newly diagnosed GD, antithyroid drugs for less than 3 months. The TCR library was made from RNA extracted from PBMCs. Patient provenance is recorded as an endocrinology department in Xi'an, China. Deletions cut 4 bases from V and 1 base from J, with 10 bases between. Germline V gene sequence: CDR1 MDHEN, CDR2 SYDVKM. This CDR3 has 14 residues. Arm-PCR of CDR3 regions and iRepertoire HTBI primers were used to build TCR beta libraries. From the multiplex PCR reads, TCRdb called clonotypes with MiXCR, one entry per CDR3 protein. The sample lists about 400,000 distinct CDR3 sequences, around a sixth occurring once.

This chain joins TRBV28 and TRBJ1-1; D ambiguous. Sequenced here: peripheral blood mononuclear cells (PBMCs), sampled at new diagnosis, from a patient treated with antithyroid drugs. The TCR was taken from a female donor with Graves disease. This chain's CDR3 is CASSYQASNTEAFF. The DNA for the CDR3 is TGTGCCAGCAGTTACCAGGCGTCGAACACTGAAGCTTTCTTT.